Below are 9 T cell receptor beta chains sequenced from a single sample in a study of blood T cell repertoires in COVID-19. Assay: immunoSEQ multiplex PCR; the TCRdb copy retains only in-frame clones and omits some. The sample yields 120,000 to 150,000 clones, roughly 79% seen once. What was sequenced was peripheral blood. The receptors shown here come from a human donor with acute or convalescent COVID-19. The donor label of this sample is uncertain.

The chain joins TRBV9 to TRBJ1-2; D is unresolved. The CDR3 runs 12 residues. Germline V gene lookup returns CDR1 SGDLS and CDR2 YYNGEE. V lost 5 bases to trimming and J lost 3 bases, with 8 bases between them. In DNA form, the CDR3 reads TGTGCCAGCAGAGGACTCGACTATGGCTACACCTTC. It specifies CASRGLDYGYTF.

The V call is TRBV4-2, the J call TRBJ1-1; the match to TRBD1 covers 7 bases. Trimming at V came to 4 bases and at J to 1 base, leaving 3 bases not matched to a gene. Germline-derived CDR1 and CDR2 are LGHNA and YNFKEQ. This CDR3 spans 14 amino acids. Here the CDR3 DNA reads TGTGCCAGCAGCCCTAGGACAGGGAACACTGAAGCTTTCTTT. Amino acid sequence: CASSPRTGNTEAFF.

The V call is TRBV7-2, the J call TRBJ1-2; 11 bases are shared with TRBD1. V shed 3 bases, J shed 4 bases, and the junction held 4 bases outside the gene matches. The germline CDR1 and CDR2 sequences are SGHTA and FQGNSA. The CDR3 runs 15 residues. The CDR3 here is CASSFGQGAPYGYTF. As DNA, the CDR3 is TGTGCCAGCAGCTTCGGACAGGGGGCTCCCTATGGCTACACCTTC.

CDR3 loop: CASSPSLAGAQETQYF. For the CDR3, the DNA is TGCGCCAGCAGCCCCAGCCTAGCGGGGGCCCAAGAGACCCAGTACTTC. The V and J genes are TRBV5-1 and TRBJ2-5, with 10 positions matching TRBD2. Trimming at V came to 4 bases and at J to 1 base, leaving 7 bases not matched to a gene. The CDR3 is made up of 16 amino acids. The V gene's germline CDR1 is SGHRS and CDR2 YFSETQ.

The J gene is TRBJ2-7, the V gene TRBV21-1; TRBD2 reflects the table's D call only, with no check against the DNA. TRBV21-1 is shown as a pseudogene. The CDR3 is 14 amino acids. The CDR3 sequence: CASSAGGGSYEQYF. The CDR3 nucleotides are TGTGCCAGCAGCGCCGGCGGGGGGTCCTACGAGCAGTACTTC.

The V call is TRBV6-5, the J call TRBJ1-1; maybe TRBD1 (6 bases). This CDR3 has 14 residues. The germline V and J ends were trimmed by 6 bases and 4 bases, with 15 bases remaining between them. Germline CDR1 MNHEY, CDR2 SVGAGI. The CDR3 nucleotides read TGTGCCAGCAGCACGGGGGGAGGGGGCACTGAAGCTTTCTTT. Translating it yields CASSTGGGGTEAFF.

The V gene is TRBV7-6, the J gene TRBJ2-7; 11 nucleotides align to TRBD1. The CDR3 extends over 15 amino acids. V trimming: 5 bases; J trimming: 3 bases; junction bases outside the gene matches: 6. CDR1 is SGHVS and CDR2 is FNYEAQ in the germline V gene. As DNA, the CDR3 is TGTGCCAGCAGCCCGGGACAGGGGGGTGTCTACGAGCAGTACTTC. This gives the protein CASSPGQGGVYEQYF.

The chain is built from TRBV27 and TRBJ2-1; possibly TRBD1 for D (6 bases). CDR1 and CDR2 (germline): MNHEY, SMNVEV (reference sequence). This CDR3 is built from 13 residues. V gave up 6 bases and J gave up 6 bases, with 12 bases separating them. CDR3 sequence (DNA): TGTGCCAGCAGCCCGACAGGCTTCAATGAGCAGTTCTTC. This gives the protein CASSPTGFNEQFF.

The gene calls are TRBV5-1 and TRBJ1-2, with TRBD1 matching 7 bases. J gave up 3 bases and V 4 bases, and 6 bases lay outside the gene matches. The CDR3 totals 14 residues. Germline values: CDR1 SGHRS, CDR2 YFSETQ. DNA of the CDR3: TGCGCCAGCAGCCCCAGGGGGATGGACTATGGCTACACCTTC. Its protein is CASSPRGMDYGYTF.